This T cell receptor (beta chain) was sequenced in a study of blood T cell repertoires in COVID-19. The method was immunoSEQ multiplex PCR; TCRdb's version includes in-frame clones alone and lacks a portion of them. The sample lists 70,000 to 95,000 clones; just over 85% were seen once. The CDR3 runs to 15 residues. V lost 0 bases to trimming and J lost 9 bases, with 15 bases between them. Germline V gene lookup returns CDR1 LGHDT and CDR2 YNNKEL (reference sequence). The source material was peripheral blood. The chain employs TRBV3-1 (or the pseudogene TRBV3-2) and TRBJ2-1; D might be TRBD1 (5 bases). The receptor was derived from an elderly woman with acute or convalescent COVID-19. The CDR3 loop is CASSQDLGRTREQFF. In DNA, the CDR3 is TGTGCCAGCAGCCAAGATCTGGGGCGAACGCGTGAGCAGTTCTTC.